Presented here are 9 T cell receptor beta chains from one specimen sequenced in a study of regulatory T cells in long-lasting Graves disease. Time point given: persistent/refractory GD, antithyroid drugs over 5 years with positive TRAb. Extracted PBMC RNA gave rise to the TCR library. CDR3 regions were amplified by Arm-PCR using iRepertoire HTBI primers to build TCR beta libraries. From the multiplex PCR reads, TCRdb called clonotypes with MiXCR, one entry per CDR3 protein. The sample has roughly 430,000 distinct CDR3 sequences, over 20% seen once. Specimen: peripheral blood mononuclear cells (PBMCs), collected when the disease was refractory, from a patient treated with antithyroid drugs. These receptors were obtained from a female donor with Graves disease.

DNA for the CDR3: TGTGCCAGCAGCCAAAAGCCCTATTCCCAGGGTTCAATGACTGGTAACACCGGGGAGCTGTTTTTT. Its translation: CASSQKPYSQGSMTGNTGELFF. This chain connects TRBV3-1 to TRBJ2-2; weak D call: TRBD1 (5 bases). The V and J ends lost 2 bases and 2 bases respectively, with 30 bases between them. The CDR3 loop spans 22 amino acids. CDR1 is LGHDT, CDR2 YNNKEL, per germline (reference sequence).

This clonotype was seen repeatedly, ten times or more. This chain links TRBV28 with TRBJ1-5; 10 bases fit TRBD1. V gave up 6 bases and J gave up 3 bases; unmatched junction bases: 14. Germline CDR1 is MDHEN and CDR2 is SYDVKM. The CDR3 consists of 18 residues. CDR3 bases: TGTGCCAGCAGCCGTCCCGGGACAGGGGTAGCCATCAATCAGCCCCAGCATTTT. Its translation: CASSRPGTGVAINQPQHF.

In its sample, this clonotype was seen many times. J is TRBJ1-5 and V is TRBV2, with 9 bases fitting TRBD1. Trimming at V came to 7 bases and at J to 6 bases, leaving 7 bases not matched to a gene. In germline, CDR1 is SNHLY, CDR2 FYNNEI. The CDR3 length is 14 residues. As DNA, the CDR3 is TGTGCCAGCAACTTGGGACAGGGCAGTCAGCCCCAGCATTTT. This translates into CASNLGQGSQPQHF.

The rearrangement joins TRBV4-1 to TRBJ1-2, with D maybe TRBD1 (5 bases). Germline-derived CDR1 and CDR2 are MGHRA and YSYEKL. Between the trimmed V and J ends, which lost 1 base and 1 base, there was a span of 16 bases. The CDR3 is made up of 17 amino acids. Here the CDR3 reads CASSQGRRDESNYGYTF. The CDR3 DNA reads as TGCGCCAGCAGCCAAGGGAGGCGGGACGAAAGTAACTATGGCTACACCTTC.

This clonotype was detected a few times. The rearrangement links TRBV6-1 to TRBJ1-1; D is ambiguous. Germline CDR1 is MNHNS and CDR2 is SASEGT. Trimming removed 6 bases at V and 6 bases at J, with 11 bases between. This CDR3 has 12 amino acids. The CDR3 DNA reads TGTGCCAGCAGCCGCCTCAACGCTGAAGCTTTCTTT. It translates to CASSRLNAEAFF.

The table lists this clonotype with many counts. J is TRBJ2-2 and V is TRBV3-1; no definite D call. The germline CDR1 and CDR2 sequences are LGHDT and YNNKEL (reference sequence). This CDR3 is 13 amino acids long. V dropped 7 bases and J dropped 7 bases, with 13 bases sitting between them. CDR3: CASISLNDGELFF. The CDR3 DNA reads TGTGCCAGCATCTCCCTCAATGACGGGGAGCTGTTTTTT.

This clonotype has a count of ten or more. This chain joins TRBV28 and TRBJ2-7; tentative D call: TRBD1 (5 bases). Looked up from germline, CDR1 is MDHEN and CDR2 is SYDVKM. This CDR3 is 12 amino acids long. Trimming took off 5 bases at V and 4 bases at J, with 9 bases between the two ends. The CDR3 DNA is TGTGCCAGCAGTACGACAGTTTACGAGCAGTACTTC. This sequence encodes CASSTTVYEQYF. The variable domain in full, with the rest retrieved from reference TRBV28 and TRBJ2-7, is DVKVTQSSRYLVKRTGEKVFLECVQDMDHENMFWYRQDPGLGLRLIYFSYDVKMKEKGDIPEGYSVSREKKERFSLILESASTNQTSMYLCASSTTVYEQYFGPGTRLTVT.

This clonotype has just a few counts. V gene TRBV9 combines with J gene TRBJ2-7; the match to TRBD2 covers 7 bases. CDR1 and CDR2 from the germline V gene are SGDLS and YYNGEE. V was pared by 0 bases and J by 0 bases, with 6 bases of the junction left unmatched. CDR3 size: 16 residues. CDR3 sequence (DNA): TGTGCCAGCAGCGTAGAATCGTCTAGCGGCTCCTACGAGCAGTACTTC. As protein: CASSVESSSGSYEQYF.

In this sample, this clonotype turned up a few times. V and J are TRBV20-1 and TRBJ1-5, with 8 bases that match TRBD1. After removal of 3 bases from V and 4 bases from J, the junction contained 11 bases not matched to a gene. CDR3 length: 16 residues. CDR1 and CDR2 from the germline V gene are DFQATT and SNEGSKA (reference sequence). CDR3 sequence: CSARTGQGQFNQPQHF. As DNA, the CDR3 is TGCAGTGCTAGGACCGGACAGGGCCAGTTTAATCAGCCCCAGCATTTT.